These T cell receptor beta chains were read from a single sample in a study of cytomegalovirus exposure and HLA in healthy donors. The table came from immunoSEQ multiplex PCR; TCRdb's copy has only in-frame clones and leaves some out. This table holds about 130,000 clones, approximately 74% found once. The sequencing sample was made of PBMCs. The origin of the receptors is a man aged 18 to 30 in good health and CMV-seropositive. CDR3s include the opening cysteine and the closing phenylalanine or tryptophan. Each record gives: J gene, V gene, clone size, D gene, CDR3 DNA, CDR3 protein. A D gene is named only where the DNA matches it firmly. Expanded clones get a size class; other rows say once, few or many, or leave the size out.

>TRBJ2-2|TRBV13|-|TRBD2
TGTGCCAGCAGCTTAGGAAGCGGGAGTCTCTCCGGGGAGCTGTTTTTT
CASSLGSGSLSGELFF
>TRBJ1-1|TRBV7-9|-|-
TGTGCCAGCAGCTTAGCGCAGGGCCTATACACTGAAGCTTTCTTT
CASSLAQGLYTEAFF
>TRBJ1-4|TRBV29-1|few|-
TGCAGCGTTGCGGACGGGGGTGAAAAACTGTTTTTT
CSVADGGEKLFF
>TRBJ2-6|TRBV9|-|-
TGTGCCAGCAGCAGACAAACAGGGCCGGGGGCCAACGTCCTGACTTTC
CASSRQTGPGANVLTF
>TRBJ2-1|TRBV7-2|-|TRBD2
TGTGCCAGCAGCCAAACCAGCGGGGTCTATTGGGCTGAGCAGTTCTTC
CASSQTSGVYWAEQFF
>TRBJ1-2|TRBV29-1|-|-
TGCAGCGTCTACGGACAGAAACTCGATAACTATGGCTACACCTTC
CSVYGQKLDNYGYTF
>TRBJ2-7|TRBV6-5|few|-
TGTGCCAGCAGTTACTCTATGGAGGGACCTTACGAGCAGTACTTC
CASSYSMEGPYEQYF
>TRBJ1-5|TRBV10-3|-|-
TGTGCCATCAGCAGAGACATATCCCAGCCCCAGCATTTT
CAISRDISQPQHF
>TRBJ1-1|TRBV29-1|-|TRBD1
TGCAGCGGGGGACAGGGGGCGGGTGAAGCTTTCTTT
CSGGQGAGEAFF
>TRBJ1-5|TRBV28|-|-
TGTGCCAGCAGTCTCTCCGGGATCAGACGGCAGCCCCAGCATTTT
CASSLSGIRRQPQHF
>TRBJ2-1|TRBV11-3|-|TRBD2
TGTGCCAGCAGCTTAAATCCCACTAGCGGGAGCACTGAGCAGTTCTTC
CASSLNPTSGSTEQFF
>TRBJ1-3|TRBV5-1|-|-
TGCGCCAGCAGCCGTACGGGGGATGGTGGAAACACCATATATTTT
CASSRTGDGGNTIYF
>TRBJ1-1|TRBV14|-|TRBD1
TGTGCCAGCAGCCAAAGGACAGGGGGGTTTCGCACTGAAGCTTTCTTT
CASSQRTGGFRTEAFF
>TRBJ2-7|TRBV2|-|TRBD1
TGTGCCAGCATGAGGACAGGGAGCGAGCAGTACTTC
CASMRTGSEQYF
>TRBJ1-5|TRBV19|-|TRBD1
TGTGCCAGTAGTACCGGACAGGGAAATCAGCCCCAGCATTTT
CASSTGQGNQPQHF
>TRBJ2-1|TRBV4-1|-|-
TGCGCCAGCAGCCACTCCGGGCGGGGGCCTGACAATGAGCAGTTCTTC
CASSHSGRGPDNEQFF
>TRBJ1-2|TRBV19|-|TRBD1
TGTGCCAGTAGTAACCGGGACAGGGTTTACTATGGCTACACCTTC
CASSNRDRVYYGYTF
>TRBJ1-2|TRBV7-9|-|TRBD1
TGTGCCAGCAGCGTCCGACAGGGGAGTATGGGTGGCTACACCTTC
CASSVRQGSMGGYTF
>TRBJ2-2|TRBV7-3|-|TRBD1
TGTGCCAGCAGCCCACAGGGGGACACCGGGGAGCTGTTTTTT
CASSPQGDTGELFF
>TRBJ2-7|TRBV7-9|-|-
TGTGCCAGCAGCGGTGAGGGACTTCCCTACGAGCAGTACTTC
CASSGEGLPYEQYF
>TRBJ2-7|TRBV11-2|-|TRBD1
TGTGCCAGCAGCATGGCCACAGGGGGCTACGAGCAGTACTTC
CASSMATGGYEQYF
>TRBJ2-3|TRBV27|-|TRBD2
TGTGCCAGCAGGATGACTAGCGGGACCTGGACAGATACGCAGTATTTT
CASRMTSGTWTDTQYF
>TRBJ1-2|TRBV27|-|-
TGTGCCAGCAGTTTATACGGGAACTATGGCTACACCTTC
CASSLYGNYGYTF
>TRBJ1-2|TRBV19|-|TRBD1
TGTGCCAGTAGTATCCCCGGACAGGGGCTTTCCCATGGCTACACCTTC
CASSIPGQGLSHGYTF
>TRBJ1-1|TRBV30|-|-
TGTGCCTGGGGGTGGGGAGAAACGAACACTGAAGCTTTCTTT
CAWGWGETNTEAFF
>TRBJ2-5|TRBV10-3|-|TRBD1
TGTGCCATCAGTGAGGGACAGGGGGGTCAAGAGACCCAGTACTTC
CAISEGQGGQETQYF
>TRBJ1-1|TRBV9|-|-
TGTGCCAGCAGCGCGACAGTGAACACTGAAGCTTTCTTT
CASSATVNTEAFF
>TRBJ1-1|TRBV28|-|-
TGTGCCAGCAGTTTATTCCAAGACGGGAGCACTGAAGCTTTCTTT
CASSLFQDGSTEAFF
>TRBJ2-3|TRBV20-1|-|-
TGCAGTGCCCTGCGCTCCCTAGCGCAGTATTTT
CSALRSLAQYF
>TRBJ1-1|TRBV9|once|-
TGTGCCAGCAGCGTAGTCGACATGCCGGAGGGTGAAGCTTTCTTT
CASSVVDMPEGEAFF
>TRBJ2-6|TRBV18|-|-
TGTGCCAGCTCACCTAGCCCCTCTGGGGCCAACGTCCTGACTTTC
CASSPSPSGANVLTF
>TRBJ1-1|TRBV6-5|-|TRBD1
TGTGCCAGCAGTTACGGGACAGGGGAACTTGAAGCTTTCTTT
CASSYGTGELEAFF
>TRBJ1-5|TRBV27|-|TRBD1
TGTGCCAGCAGGGAATACGTGGGACAGGTGAATCAGCCCCAGCATTTT
CASREYVGQVNQPQHF
>TRBJ2-7|TRBV6-1|-|-
TGTGCCAGCAGGGGAGTTTCAGCCTACGAGCAGTACTTC
CASRGVSAYEQYF
>TRBJ1-1|TRBV18|few|TRBD1
TGTGCCAGCTCACCACAACCGGACAGGGAAGTCACTGAAGCTTTCTTT
CASSPQPDREVTEAFF
>TRBJ1-5|TRBV7-2|few|-
TGTGCCAGCAGCTTAGCGACAAGAAATAGCAATCAGCCCCAGCATTTT
CASSLATRNSNQPQHF
>TRBJ1-2|TRBV14|-|-
TGTGCCAGCAGCCAAGATCCCCGCAGGGACTATGGCTACACCTTC
CASSQDPRRDYGYTF
>TRBJ1-4|TRBV30|-|-
TGTGCCTGGAGACAGGGCTCAAATGAAAAACTGTTTTTT
CAWRQGSNEKLFF
>TRBJ1-3|TRBV7-7|few|TRBD1
TGTGCTAGCAGCGTCGACAGGGGCTCTGGAAACACCATATATTTT
CASSVDRGSGNTIYF
>TRBJ2-1|TRBV29-1|-|-
TGCAGCGTTCACGGGTCTCGGACCTACAATGAGCAGTTCTTC
CSVHGSRTYNEQFF
>TRBJ2-2|TRBV6-4|once|-
TGTGCCAGCAGTGCGGTCACCGGGGAGCTGTTTTTT
CASSAVTGELFF
>TRBJ1-3|TRBV7-3|-|-
TGTGCCAGCAGCTCGGACAGCTCTGGAAACACCATATATTTT
CASSSDSSGNTIYF
>TRBJ1-5|TRBV4-2|-|-
TGTGCCAGCAGCCAAGTCTCGGGGAACAATAATCAGCCCCAGCATTTT
CASSQVSGNNNQPQHF
>TRBJ1-5|TRBV19|-|TRBD1
TGTGCCAGTACCAGGGGGACACCCTATCAGCCCCAGCATTTT
CASTRGTPYQPQHF
>TRBJ2-5|TRBV7-3|-|TRBD2
TGTGCCAGCAGCCCGGGACTAGCGGGGCCCTGGGAGACCCAGTACTTC
CASSPGLAGPWETQYF
>TRBJ2-3|TRBV10-1|-|TRBD2
TGCGCCAGCAGCGGGACTAGCGGGGAATCAGATACGCAGTATTTT
CASSGTSGESDTQYF
>TRBJ1-2|TRBV10-3|-|TRBD1
TGTGCCATCAGTGAGTCGCCGGGGACAGGGGCTGGCTACACCTTC
CAISESPGTGAGYTF
>TRBJ1-2|TRBV28|-|-
TGTGCCAGCAGGAATACGGGGGTGAAGAGGGTGAGCGGCTACACCTTC
CASRNTGVKRVSGYTF
>TRBJ2-2|TRBV4-2|-|TRBD1
TGTGCCAGCAGCCGAGACAGGGGGACGGACACCGGGGAGCTGTTTTTT
CASSRDRGTDTGELFF
>TRBJ1-4|TRBV28|-|-
TGTGCCAGCAGTTTAGCCGGGGGGGGTGAAAAACTGTTTTTT
CASSLAGGGEKLFF
>TRBJ2-7|TRBV28|-|-
TGTGCCAGCAGTTCCCCGGTCAGGGGTTCCTACGAGCAGTACTTC
CASSSPVRGSYEQYF
>TRBJ1-2|TRBV4-2|-|TRBD1
TGTGCCAGCAGCCCGGGACAGGGGGCGGCTGGCTACACCTTC
CASSPGQGAAGYTF
>TRBJ1-2|TRBV28|-|-
TGTGCCAGCAGTTCAACAGGAACCCTCTTCATTAACTATGGCTACACCTTC
CASSSTGTLFINYGYTF
>TRBJ2-5|TRBV4-2|-|TRBD2
TGTGCCAGCAGCCAAGATCTAGCGGGGGGTAGGGAGACCCAGTACTTC
CASSQDLAGGRETQYF
>TRBJ2-6|TRBV13|-|-
TGTGCCAGCAGCTTAGGCAGGGGTTCTGGGGCCAACGTCCTGACTTTC
CASSLGRGSGANVLTF
>TRBJ1-3|TRBV10-3|few|-
TGTGCCATCAGTACCCTTGGTGGAGAACTCTCTGGAAACACCATATATTTT
CAISTLGGELSGNTIYF
>TRBJ1-2|TRBV6-5|-|-
TGTGCCAGCATGGCAGGCTCGCTGGGCGACTATGGCTACACCTTC
CASMAGSLGDYGYTF